A single sample is the source of the 7 T cell receptor beta chains below, sequenced in a study of identifying expanded T cells in peripheral blood. The method was immunoSEQ multiplex PCR; TCRdb's version includes in-frame clones alone and lacks a portion of them. The table has 100,000 to 150,000 clones, approximately 80% seen once. The sample consisted of blood. The receptor set was obtained from a person aged 18 to 75 in good health.

The V gene is TRBV7-9, the J gene TRBJ2-5; D gene unclear. Germline V gene lookup returns CDR1 SEHNR and CDR2 FQNEAQ (reference sequence). V gave up 6 bases and J gave up 4 bases, with 21 bases separating them. The CDR3 has 16 residues. Written as DNA, the CDR3 is TGTGCCAGCAGTTCGAAAGGGCCGACTCTTGGAGAGACCCAGTACTTC. Its protein is CASSSKGPTLGETQYF.

The genes are TRBV20-1 and TRBJ1-1; TRBD1 aligns across 7 bases. The CDR3 is 11 residues long. The germline CDR1 and CDR2 sequences are DFQATT and SNEGSKA (reference sequence). V lost 6 bases, J lost 6 bases, and 4 bases stayed unmatched. CDR3 loop: CSAGDSAEAFF. Here the CDR3 DNA reads TGCAGTGCAGGGGACAGTGCTGAAGCTTTCTTT.

This chain joins TRBV7-9 and TRBJ2-3, with D uncertain. The CDR3 consists of 13 residues. Per germline, CDR1 SEHNR and CDR2 FQNEAQ (reference sequence). V gave up 1 base and J gave up 6 bases, with 8 bases separating them. CDR3 sequence (DNA): TGTGCCAGCAGCTTAGGACCCGGGGATACGCAGTATTTT. Residues: CASSLGPGDTQYF.

DNA for the CDR3: TGTGCCAGCAGCTCGGGCCCTGCTAACTATGGCTACACCTTC. Its protein product is CASSSGPANYGYTF. The chain joins TRBV9 to TRBJ1-2; D gene uncertain. The CDR3 is 14 residues long. Trimming shortened V by 4 bases and J by 0 bases, and 10 bases separated the two germline ends. The germline V gene encodes CDR1 SGDLS and CDR2 YYNGEE.

The CDR3 spells CASSYSDGYTF. The CDR3 nucleotides read TGTGCCAGCAGCTATTCAGACGGCTACACCTTC. The chain couples TRBV5-5 to TRBJ1-2; D is ambiguous. Trimming took off 3 bases at V and 8 bases at J, with 8 bases between the two ends. The germline V gene has CDR1 SGHKS and CDR2 YYEKEE (reference sequence). The CDR3 is 11 amino acids. Using reference TRBV5-5 and TRBJ1-2 for the parts outside the CDR3, the full variable domain is DAGVTQSPTHLIKTRGQQVTLRCSPISGHKSVSWYQQVLGQGPQFIFQYYEKEERGRGNFPDRFSARQFPNYSSELNVNALLLGDSALYLCASSYSDGYTFGSGTRLTVV.

The V gene is TRBV10-3, the J gene TRBJ2-7; D tentatively reads TRBD1 or TRBD2 (6 bases each). There are 13 residues in the CDR3. Deletions cut 8 bases from V and 3 bases from J, with 14 bases between. Germline assignment: CDR1 ENHRY and CDR2 SYGVKD. CDR3 sequence reads: CAIAARGLYEQYF. For the CDR3, the DNA is TGTGCCATCGCAGCCCGGGGGCTCTACGAGCAGTACTTC.

The chain joins TRBV4-1 to TRBJ2-1, with TRBD1 identical over 9 bases. The CDR3 contains 14 residues. From germline, CDR1 is MGHRA and CDR2 YSYEKL. After removal of 0 bases from V and 16 bases from J, the junction contained 10 bases not matched to a gene. For the CDR3, the DNA is TGCGCCAGCAGCCAAGATCCCGCGGGACAGGGTCGATTCTTC. It codes for CASSQDPAGQGRFF.